Below are 23 T cell receptor beta chains sequenced from a single sample in a study of OX40 agonist ivuxolimab in advanced cancers. Profiling relied on immunoSEQ multiplex PCR, and the TCRdb table lists in-frame clones only, not all of them. The repertoire holds fewer than 85,000 clones, with around 86% as singletons. This sample comprised CD4+ or CD8+ T cells sorted from blood, obtained in a trial of the OX40 agonist ivuxolimab. These receptors all stem from an adult with an advanced solid tumor such as melanoma, head and neck, liver or kidney cancer.

V usage is TRBV25-1 and J usage is TRBJ2-2; D possibly matches TRBD1 or TRBD2 (5 bases each). Germline CDR1 is MGHDK and CDR2 is SYGVNS. The length of the CDR3 is 16 residues. V lost 4 bases to trimming and J lost 2 bases, with 14 bases between them. The CDR3 DNA sequence: TGTGCCAGCAGTGTCGGGACCTCCTTAAACACCGGGGAGCTGTTTTTT. Its protein product is CASSVGTSLNTGELFF.

The rearrangement links TRBV19 to TRBJ2-3; the match to TRBD1 covers 8 bases. Germline CDR1 LNHDA, CDR2 SQIVND (reference sequence). V lost 4 bases and J lost 4; bases outside the gene matches: 4. CDR3 length: 14 amino acids. CDR3 loop: CASSTTGVPDTQYF. As DNA, the CDR3 is TGTGCCAGTAGTACGACAGGGGTTCCAGATACGCAGTATTTT.

The J gene is TRBJ2-3, the V gene TRBV19; 8 positions agree with TRBD1. J was trimmed by 6 bases and V by 4 bases; bases with no gene match: 18. Germline values: CDR1 LNHDA, CDR2 SQIVND (reference sequence). The CDR3 length is 18 residues. CDR3 sequence (DNA): TGTGCCAGTAGTACTACCGCCCCCGGGACAGGCCGCTTGGATACGCAGTATTTT. It yields the protein CASSTTAPGTGRLDTQYF.

The chain recombines TRBV7-2 with TRBJ2-7, with TRBD2 identical over 8 bases. The ends lost 2 bases at V and 4 bases at J; junction bases unmatched: 7. The CDR3 consists of 15 residues. CDR1 and CDR2 (germline): SGHTA, FQGNSA. In nucleotides, the CDR3 is TGTGCCAGCAGCTTATGGTACGGGGGGGCATACGAGCAGTACTTC. It codes for CASSLWYGGAYEQYF.

The CDR3 here is CAWTTQGYTEAFF. The CDR3 coding sequence is TGTGCCTGGACAACTCAGGGTTACACTGAAGCTTTCTTT. V is TRBV30 and J is TRBJ1-1; D might be TRBD1 (5 bases). V lost 4 bases and J lost 3, with 12 bases in between. There are 13 residues in the CDR3. In germline, CDR1 is GTSNPN, CDR2 SVGIG (reference sequence).

The chain recombines TRBV29-1 with TRBJ2-7; 8 nucleotides match TRBD1. The CDR3 length is 12 residues. After removal of 4 bases from V and 4 bases from J, the junction contained 3 bases not matched to a gene. Germline lookup yields CDR1 SQVTM and CDR2 ANQGSEA. CDR3 in amino acids: CSVGQGRYEQYF. CDR3 bases: TGCAGCGTTGGACAGGGGAGATACGAGCAGTACTTC.

The chain uses TRBV6-1 and TRBJ1-1, with D hard to call. This CDR3 is 12 amino acids long. Germline V gene sequence: CDR1 MNHNS, CDR2 SASEGT. V shed 5 bases and J shed 1 base, with 5 bases lying between them. CDR3 sequence reads: CASSWRNTEAFF. The CDR3, as DNA: TGTGCCAGCAGTTGGCGGAACACTGAAGCTTTCTTT.

This clone was detected once. The rearrangement links TRBV6-6 to TRBJ1-2; D gene unclear. V dropped 2 bases and J dropped 0 bases, with 13 bases sitting between them. The CDR3 is 16 amino acids. CDR1 and CDR2 (germline): MNHNY, SVGAGI (reference sequence). CDR3: CASSYGPRGSNYGYTF. CDR3 DNA sequence: TGTGCCAGCAGTTACGGTCCCCGGGGTTCTAACTATGGCTACACCTTC.

The V call is TRBV2, the J call TRBJ1-6, with D perhaps TRBD1 (5 bases). This CDR3 contains 16 residues. Germline assignment: CDR1 SNHLY and CDR2 FYNNEI. Trimming stripped 4 bases from V and 3 bases from J, with 13 bases between. This CDR3 reads CASSAEGNYYNSPLHF. The CDR3 DNA reads TGTGCCAGCAGTGCCGAGGGGAACTACTATAATTCACCCCTCCACTTT.

J is TRBJ2-2 and V is TRBV4-1, with TRBD1 matching 10 bases. This CDR3 is built from 16 residues. J lost 6 bases, V lost 2 bases, and 6 bases had no gene match. CDR1 and CDR2 (germline): MGHRA, YSYEKL. The CDR3 here is CASSQRGQGVAGELFF. The CDR3 DNA reads TGCGCCAGCAGCCAAAGAGGACAGGGGGTCGCCGGGGAGCTGTTTTTT.

The J gene is TRBJ1-5, the V gene TRBV5-1; D gene unclear. Deletions cut 1 base from V and 2 bases from J, with 16 bases between. CDR1 and CDR2 from the germline V gene are SGHRS and YFSETQ. The CDR3 extends over 17 amino acids. Written as DNA, the CDR3 is TGCGCCAGCAGCTTGTTACCGAGGTTGGCGGGCAATCAGCCCCAGCATTTT. Its protein is CASSLLPRLAGNQPQHF.

CDR3 coding DNA: TGTGCCTGGAGTGTAAACACCTTCAGCTATGGCTACACCTTC. Its protein is CAWSVNTFSYGYTF. The J gene is TRBJ1-2, the V gene TRBV30; no reliable D call. The CDR3 contains 14 residues. In germline, CDR1 is GTSNPN, CDR2 SVGIG (reference sequence). V lost 0 bases, J lost 4 bases, and 12 bases lay in between.

The chain couples TRBV2 to TRBJ2-2; D perhaps matches TRBD1 (6 bases). From germline, CDR1 is SNHLY and CDR2 FYNNEI. Trimming shortened V by 7 bases and J by 0 bases, and 15 bases separated the two germline ends. There are 16 residues in the CDR3. Here the CDR3 reads CASTPDRAANTGELFF. CDR3 nucleotides: TGTGCCAGCACTCCGGACAGAGCTGCGAACACCGGGGAGCTGTTTTTT.

The chain uses TRBV9 and TRBJ2-1; D may be TRBD1 (6 bases). The CDR3 spans 13 residues. V shed 4 bases and J shed 9 bases, with 14 bases lying between them. The germline V gene encodes CDR1 SGDLS and CDR2 YYNGEE. As DNA, the CDR3 is TGTGCCAGCAGCTTAGCAGGGGAAGGTGAGCAGTTCTTC. This encodes CASSLAGEGEQFF.

The rearrangement links TRBV11-2 to TRBJ2-7; D unclear. CDR3 length: 14 residues. Germline CDR1 and CDR2: SGHAT and FQNNGV. With 0 bases removed from V and 0 bases from J, the gap between germline ends came to 6 bases. CDR3 nucleotides: TGTGCCAGCAGCTTAGAGCCGAGCTCCTACGAGCAGTACTTC. Translating gives CASSLEPSSYEQYF.

Regarding this clone: One end of the junction fails to match germline, which may point to a read error. The V call is TRBV28, the J call TRBJ2-3, with 9 bases lining up with TRBD2. CDR1 and CDR2 from the germline V gene are MDHEN and SYDVKM. The CDR3 is 13 amino acids. This CDR3 is CASTLAGVDTQYF. CDR3 nucleotides: TGTGCCAGCACTTTAGCGGGGGTAGATACGCAGTATTTT.

By sample share, this clone is medium-sized. V usage is TRBV4-2 and J usage is TRBJ2-3, with D maybe TRBD2 (5 bases). In germline, CDR1 is LGHNA, CDR2 YNFKEQ. The CDR3 spans 13 residues. The ends were cut back, 8 bases at V and 0 bases at J, with 9 bases in the middle. CDR3 in amino acids: CASGSTSTDTQYF. The DNA of the CDR3 is TGTGCCAGCGGGAGTACAAGCACAGATACGCAGTATTTT.

V gene TRBV4-3 combines with J gene TRBJ1-6; a possible D gene is TRBD1 (5 bases). The V end was cut by 7 bases, the J end by 9 bases, with 16 bases between. CDR3 size: 14 residues. Germline assignment: CDR1 LGHNA and CDR2 YSLEER. The CDR3 DNA is TGCGCCAGCACCTCAGAATATAGGGGTTCACCCCTCCACTTT. The encoded protein is CASTSEYRGSPLHF.

The V call is TRBV30, the J call TRBJ1-3; maybe TRBD1 (6 bases). V dropped 2 bases and J dropped 2 bases, with 16 bases sitting between them. The CDR3 extends over 16 amino acids. Germline V gene lookup returns CDR1 GTSNPN and CDR2 SVGIG (reference sequence). The CDR3 nucleotides are TGTGCCTGGAGTATTTCGGGCAGGGGCCCTGGAAACACCATATATTTT. Its protein product is CAWSISGRGPGNTIYF.

V is TRBV5-5 and J is TRBJ1-2; 10 nucleotides match TRBD1. V gave up 2 bases and J gave up 6 bases; unmatched junction bases: 1. The germline V gene has CDR1 SGHKS and CDR2 YYEKEE (reference sequence). The CDR3 has 13 residues. CDR3 bases: TGTGCCAGCAGCTTCGGGACAGGGGATGGCTACACCTTC. The encoded protein is CASSFGTGDGYTF.

This clone appeared a single time. The gene calls are TRBV10-3 and TRBJ1-3, with D perhaps TRBD1 (6 bases). Per the germline V gene, CDR1 is ENHRY and CDR2 is SYGVKD. The V end lost 7 bases, the J end lost 4 bases, and 17 bases lay between the germline ends. CDR3 length: 15 amino acids. CDR3 nucleotide sequence: TGTGCCATCACCTCCGGGGGCAGGGTCGGAAACACCATATATTTT. Translating it yields CAITSGGRVGNTIYF.

This chain uses TRBV30 with TRBJ1-2; no firm D call. Trimming took 4 bases from V and 3 from J, leaving 12 bases between them. Germline V gene lookup returns CDR1 GTSNPN and CDR2 SVGIG (reference sequence). This CDR3 is 13 amino acids long. CDR3 loop: CAWMGSTYYGYTF. CDR3 DNA sequence: TGTGCCTGGATGGGCAGCACCTACTATGGCTACACCTTC.

The chain couples TRBV11-1 to TRBJ2-2; D is undetermined. The germline CDR1 and CDR2 sequences are SGHAT and FQDESV (reference sequence). This CDR3 is 14 amino acids long. Trimming took off 1 base at V and 6 bases at J, with 9 bases between the two ends. The CDR3 loop reads CASSLGSWSGELFF. CDR3 DNA sequence: TGTGCCAGCAGCTTAGGGTCCTGGTCCGGGGAGCTGTTTTTT. The full variable domain, its missing parts supplied by reference TRBV11-1 and TRBJ2-2, is EAEVAQSPRYKITEKSQAVAFWCDPISGHATLYWYRQILGQGPELLVQFQDESVVDDSQLPKDRFSAERLKGVDSTLKIQPAELGDSAMYLCASSLGSWSGELFFGEGSRLTVL.